Reported below is one T cell receptor (beta chain). Template switching supplied a universal primer site; unique molecular identifiers were carried on the cDNA. TCRdb re-derived calls from the 5' RACE reads in MiXCR, one entry per CDR3 protein. The sample lists fewer than 900,000 distinct CDR3 sequences, approximately 21% occurring once. V was pared by 5 bases and J by 9 bases, with 18 bases of the junction left unmatched. The CDR3 covers 16 residues. CDR1 is DFQATT, CDR2 SNEGSKA, per germline (reference sequence). The sample comes from a study of identical twins. The sample was also reused in another study, on T cells expressing NK-cell markers. That report adds: The authors derived TCR beta repertoires from sorted CD3+CD56+NKG2C+, CD3+CD56+NKG2C- and CD3+CD56-NKG2C+ T cells. In a handful of donors, dominant CD3+CD56+NKG2C+ clones formed roughly 1.0-8% of CD8+ cells.

The TCR originated in a woman between 18 and 29 years old in good health. The gene calls are TRBV20-1 and TRBJ2-1; TRBD2 matches at 8 bases. The sample comprised PBMCs. The CDR3 region is CSAASYLGTAGGEQFF. CDR3 bases: TGCAGTGCTGCTTCATACCTCGGGACTGCGGGAGGTGAGCAGTTCTTC.